This T cell receptor beta chain was captured in a study of shared clonotypes between healthy human individuals. Looking at the study overall: The study used three CD4 naive, three CD4 memory, two CD8 naive and one CD8 memory plate per donor. Study findings and constraints: A handful of donors held about 5.1% of naive CD4 clonotypes in common.

As concerns this clone: Its target is unknown.

Looked up from germline, CDR1 is SGHTA and CDR2 is FQGTGA. CDR3 length equals 14 residues. The V end was cut by 5 bases, the J end by 6 bases, with 17 bases between. Genomic DNA belonging to each subset was distributed in equal measure over several immunoSEQ plates. Sequenced by immunoSEQ multiplex PCR; TCRdb stores in-frame clones only, minus some. The table shows about 2.1 million clones, with around 93% occurring only once. CD45RO-negative, CCR7-positively selected cells formed the naive CD8 fraction, excluding terminally differentiated effector memory CD45RA+ cells. The sequence came from a man between 18 and 35 years old in good health. Some clones in this sample may be carry-over from other donors' samples. The genes are TRBV7-3 and TRBJ2-7, with TRBD2 as a possible D gene (7 bases). The sample comprised naive CD8+ T cells from PBMCs. The CDR3 DNA is TGTGCCAGCAGCCCCGTAGGGGGGGGCGGCGAGCAGTACTTC. It codes for CASSPVGGGGEQYF.